The rows below give T cell receptor beta chains drawn from one sample of a study of prognosis after radiotherapy for stage I lung cancer. TCRdb re-called the multiplex PCR reads through MiXCR, storing one row per CDR3 protein. The data hold 11,000 to 15,000 distinct CDR3 sequences, with approximately 30% observed a single time. This specimen was PBMCs, taken before or after stereotactic body radiation therapy (not recorded which). These TCRs come from a donor of 50 years or more with non-small cell lung cancer. The CDR3 runs from the conserved cysteine through the conserved F or W. A D gene is named only where the DNA matches it firmly. Some rows have no size entry. The others give once, few or many, or a class for an expanded clone.

j_call: TRBJ2-3
clone_size: -
d_call: TRBD2
v_call: TRBV9
cdr3_length: 15
cdr3_nt: TGCACCAGCAGCAAGGCTAGCGGGAGCCCAGATACGCAGTATTTT
cdr3_aa: CTSSKASGSPDTQYF

j_call: TRBJ2-2
clone_size: many
d_call: -
v_call: TRBV7-3
cdr3_length: 12
cdr3_nt: TGTGCCAGCAGCTTATTTGGGGGGGAGCTGTTTTTT
cdr3_aa: CASSLFGGELFF

j_call: TRBJ1-3
clone_size: many
d_call: -
v_call: TRBV12-3/TRBV12-4
cdr3_length: 14
cdr3_nt: TGTGCCAGCACCCGACAGAACTCTGGAAACACCATATATTTT
cdr3_aa: CASTRQNSGNTIYF

j_call: TRBJ2-3
clone_size: -
d_call: TRBD2
v_call: TRBV5-6
cdr3_length: 15
cdr3_nt: TGTGCCAGCAGCTACGGGAGGACTAGCACAGATACGCAGTATTTT
cdr3_aa: CASSYGRTSTDTQYF

j_call: TRBJ2-1
clone_size: once
d_call: -
v_call: TRBV25-1
cdr3_length: 17
cdr3_nt: TGTGCCAGCAGTGAATCGTTCGGGGAGGACACGGGTGATGAGGAGTTCTTC
cdr3_aa: CASSESFGEDTGDEEFF

j_call: TRBJ2-2
clone_size: -
d_call: -
v_call: TRBV27
cdr3_length: 14
cdr3_nt: TGTGCCAGCATGGCCGCGACTTACACCGGGGAGCGGTTTTTT
cdr3_aa: CASMAATYTGERFF

j_call: TRBJ2-2
clone_size: many
d_call: -
v_call: TRBV19
cdr3_length: 17
cdr3_nt: TGTGCCAGTAGTATAGAGGCCGTAGGGGGAGGGTCCGGGGAGCTGTTTTTT
cdr3_aa: CASSIEAVGGGSGELFF

j_call: TRBJ1-5
clone_size: once
d_call: -
v_call: TRBV24-1
cdr3_length: 15
cdr3_nt: TGTGCCACCAGTGATTCGACAGGAACGAATCAGCCCCAGCATTTT
cdr3_aa: CATSDSTGTNQPQHF

j_call: TRBJ2-1
clone_size: -
d_call: -
v_call: TRBV5-1
cdr3_length: 14
cdr3_nt: TGCGCCAGCAGCTTGAACTGGAGGTACAATGAGCAGTTCTTC
cdr3_aa: CASSLNWRYNEQFF

j_call: TRBJ2-3
clone_size: -
d_call: -
v_call: TRBV25-1
cdr3_length: 16
cdr3_nt: TGTGCCTCGTTGGGGGCAGCCCCTAATCGGGCAGATACGCAGTATTTT
cdr3_aa: CASLGAAPNRADTQYF

j_call: TRBJ2-7
clone_size: medium-sized
d_call: -
v_call: TRBV28
cdr3_length: 13
cdr3_nt: TGTGCCAGCCGGGACGGCGGGACCTACGAGCAGTACTTC
cdr3_aa: CASRDGGTYEQYF

j_call: TRBJ2-7
clone_size: many
d_call: -
v_call: TRBV20-1
cdr3_length: 11
cdr3_nt: TGCAGTGCCGCTATCGGTTACGAGCAGTACTTC
cdr3_aa: CSAAIGYEQYF

j_call: TRBJ2-3
clone_size: many
d_call: -
v_call: TRBV12-3/TRBV12-4
cdr3_length: 14
cdr3_nt: TGTGCCAGCAGTTTACCCCCGGCCGGTGATACGCAGTATTTT
cdr3_aa: CASSLPPAGDTQYF

j_call: TRBJ1-2
clone_size: many
d_call: -
v_call: TRBV28
cdr3_length: 12
cdr3_nt: TGTGCCAGCAGGACACTTAACTATGGCTACACCTTC
cdr3_aa: CASRTLNYGYTF

j_call: TRBJ2-1
clone_size: many
d_call: TRBD1
v_call: TRBV14
cdr3_length: 15
cdr3_nt: TGTGCCAGCAGCCAAACAGGGGCACTGTCCAATGAGCAGTTCTTC
cdr3_aa: CASSQTGALSNEQFF

j_call: TRBJ2-2
clone_size: -
d_call: -
v_call: TRBV7-3
cdr3_length: 15
cdr3_nt: TGTGCCAGCAGCCCCAATCGGTGGAACACCGGTGAGCTGTTTTTT
cdr3_aa: CASSPNRWNTGELFF

j_call: TRBJ1-1
clone_size: many
d_call: -
v_call: TRBV6-4
cdr3_length: 13
cdr3_nt: TGTGCCAGCAGTGACTCGGCGAACACTGAAGCTTTCTTT
cdr3_aa: CASSDSANTEAFF

j_call: TRBJ1-1
clone_size: many
d_call: -
v_call: TRBV9
cdr3_length: 16
cdr3_nt: TGTGCCAGCAGCGTAGGTGGAGGTGGCGAGGGCACTGAAGCTTTCTTT
cdr3_aa: CASSVGGGGEGTEAFF

j_call: TRBJ1-2
clone_size: medium-sized
d_call: -
v_call: TRBV12-3/TRBV12-4
cdr3_length: 13
cdr3_nt: TGTGCCAGCAGTTTATCCAGTGTCTATGGCTACACCTTC
cdr3_aa: CASSLSSVYGYTF

j_call: TRBJ1-3
clone_size: many
d_call: -
v_call: TRBV9
cdr3_length: 15
cdr3_nt: TGTGCCAGCAGCGTAGATAACAACTCTGGAAACACCATATATTTT
cdr3_aa: CASSVDNNSGNTIYF

j_call: TRBJ2-7
clone_size: -
d_call: -
v_call: TRBV6-5
cdr3_length: 18
cdr3_nt: TGTGCCAGCAGTTTCGACACTAGTTTCGTAAGGGGTACTTACGAGCAGTACTTC
cdr3_aa: CASSFDTSFVRGTYEQYF

j_call: TRBJ2-6
clone_size: medium-sized
d_call: -
v_call: TRBV27
cdr3_length: 12
cdr3_nt: TGTGCCAGCCGGACAGGGGCCAACGTCCTGACTTTC
cdr3_aa: CASRTGANVLTF

j_call: TRBJ2-7
clone_size: -
d_call: -
v_call: TRBV5-1
cdr3_length: 14
cdr3_nt: TGCGCCAGCAGGTTGGTAGCGGATTCATACGAGCAGTGCTTC
cdr3_aa: CASRLVADSYEQCF

j_call: TRBJ1-6
clone_size: medium-sized
d_call: -
v_call: TRBV7-3
cdr3_length: 14
cdr3_nt: TGTGCCAGCAGCTTAATGAGGACGGGTTCACCCCTCCACTTT
cdr3_aa: CASSLMRTGSPLHF

j_call: TRBJ2-7
clone_size: many
d_call: -
v_call: TRBV7-2
cdr3_length: 13
cdr3_nt: TGTGCCAGCAGCCCAGACTATTCATCCGAGCAGTACTTC
cdr3_aa: CASSPDYSSEQYF

j_call: TRBJ1-6
clone_size: medium-sized
d_call: -
v_call: TRBV20-1
cdr3_length: 12
cdr3_nt: TGCAGTGCCCGCGGCCCAGGTTCACCCCTCCACTTT
cdr3_aa: CSARGPGSPLHF

j_call: TRBJ2-7
clone_size: many
d_call: TRBD2
v_call: TRBV7-6
cdr3_length: 16
cdr3_nt: TGTGCCAGCAGTCCTCTCCTAGCGGAAGACTCCTACGAGCAGTACTTC
cdr3_aa: CASSPLLAEDSYEQYF

j_call: TRBJ1-3
clone_size: many
d_call: -
v_call: TRBV20-1
cdr3_length: 11
cdr3_nt: TGCAGTGCTATGCTGAGAAACACCATATATTTT
cdr3_aa: CSAMLRNTIYF